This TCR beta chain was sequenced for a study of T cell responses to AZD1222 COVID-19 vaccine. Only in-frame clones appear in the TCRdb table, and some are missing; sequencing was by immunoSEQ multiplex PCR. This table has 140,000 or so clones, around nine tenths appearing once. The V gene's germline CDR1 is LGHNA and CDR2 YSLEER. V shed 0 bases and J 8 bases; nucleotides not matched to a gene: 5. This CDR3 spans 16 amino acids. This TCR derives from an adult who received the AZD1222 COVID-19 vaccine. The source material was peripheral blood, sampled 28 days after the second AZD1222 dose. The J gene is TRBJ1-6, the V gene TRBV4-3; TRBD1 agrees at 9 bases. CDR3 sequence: CASSQDWGQGYSPLHF. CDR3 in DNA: TGCGCCAGCAGCCAAGACTGGGGACAGGGTTATTCACCCCTCCACTTT.